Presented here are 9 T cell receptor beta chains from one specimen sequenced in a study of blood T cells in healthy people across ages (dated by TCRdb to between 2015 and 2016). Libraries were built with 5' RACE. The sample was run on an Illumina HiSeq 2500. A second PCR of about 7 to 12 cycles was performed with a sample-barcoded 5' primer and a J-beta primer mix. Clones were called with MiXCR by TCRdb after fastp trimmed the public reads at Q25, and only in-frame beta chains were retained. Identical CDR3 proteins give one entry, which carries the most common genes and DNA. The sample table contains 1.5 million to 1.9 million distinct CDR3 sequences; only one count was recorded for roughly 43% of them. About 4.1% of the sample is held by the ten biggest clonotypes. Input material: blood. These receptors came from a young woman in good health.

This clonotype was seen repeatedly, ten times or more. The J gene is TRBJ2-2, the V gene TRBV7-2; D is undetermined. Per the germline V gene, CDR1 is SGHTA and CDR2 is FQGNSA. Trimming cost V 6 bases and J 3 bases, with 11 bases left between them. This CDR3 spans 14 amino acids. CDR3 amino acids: CASSLQRYTGELFF. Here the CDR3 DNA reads TGTGCCAGCAGTCTCCAGAGGTACACCGGGGAGCTGTTTTTT.

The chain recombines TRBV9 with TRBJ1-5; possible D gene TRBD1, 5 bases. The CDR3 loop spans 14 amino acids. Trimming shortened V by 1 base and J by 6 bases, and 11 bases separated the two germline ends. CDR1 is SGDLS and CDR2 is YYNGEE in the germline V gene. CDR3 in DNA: TGTGCCAGCAGCGTAAGCGGGGCGGGTCAGCCCCAGCATTTT. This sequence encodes CASSVSGAGQPQHF.

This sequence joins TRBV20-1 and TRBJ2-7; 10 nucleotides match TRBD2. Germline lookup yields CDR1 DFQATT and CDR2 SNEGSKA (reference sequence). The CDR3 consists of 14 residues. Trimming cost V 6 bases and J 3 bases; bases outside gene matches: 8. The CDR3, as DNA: TGCAGTGCAATAAGGACTAGCGGATTCTACGAGCAGTACTTC. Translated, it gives CSAIRTSGFYEQYF.

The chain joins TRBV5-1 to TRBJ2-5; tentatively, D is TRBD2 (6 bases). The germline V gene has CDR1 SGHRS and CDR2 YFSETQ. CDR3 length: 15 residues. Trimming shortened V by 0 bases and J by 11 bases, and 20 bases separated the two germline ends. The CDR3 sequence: CASSLVAADYNEQYF. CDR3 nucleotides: TGCGCCAGCAGCTTGGTAGCGGCAGACTACAATGAGCAGTACTTC.

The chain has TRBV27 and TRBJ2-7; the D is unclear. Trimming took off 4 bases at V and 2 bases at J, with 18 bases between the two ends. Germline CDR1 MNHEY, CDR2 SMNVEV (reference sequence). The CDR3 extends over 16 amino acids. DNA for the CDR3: TGTGCCAGCAGTTCAGGCCGATGGCCGCTTACCTACGAGCAGTACTTC. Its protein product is CASSSGRWPLTYEQYF.

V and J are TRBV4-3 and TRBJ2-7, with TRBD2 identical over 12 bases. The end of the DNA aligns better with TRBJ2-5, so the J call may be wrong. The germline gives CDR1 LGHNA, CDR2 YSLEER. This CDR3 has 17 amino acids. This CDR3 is CASSQAGASGGAETQYF. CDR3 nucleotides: TGCGCCAGCAGCCAGGCTGGGGCTAGCGGGGGGGCGGAGACCCAGTACTTC.

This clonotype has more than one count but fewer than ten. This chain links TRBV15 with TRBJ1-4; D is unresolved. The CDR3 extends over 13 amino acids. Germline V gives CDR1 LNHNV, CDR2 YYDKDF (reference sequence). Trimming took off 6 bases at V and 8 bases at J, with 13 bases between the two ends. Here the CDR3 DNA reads TGTGCCACCAGTCCTCGATTGACGGAAAAACTGTTTTTT. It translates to CATSPRLTEKLFF.

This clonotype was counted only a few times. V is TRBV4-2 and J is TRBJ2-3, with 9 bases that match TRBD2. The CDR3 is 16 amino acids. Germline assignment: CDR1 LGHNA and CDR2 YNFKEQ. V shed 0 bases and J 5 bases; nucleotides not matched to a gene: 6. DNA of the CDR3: TGTGCCAGCAGCCAAGAGGTAGCGGGAGAGGGAGATACGCAGTATTTT. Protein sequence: CASSQEVAGEGDTQYF.

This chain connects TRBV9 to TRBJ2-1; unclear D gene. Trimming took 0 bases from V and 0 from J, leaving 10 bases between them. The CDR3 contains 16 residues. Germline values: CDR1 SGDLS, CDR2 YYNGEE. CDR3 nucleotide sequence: TGTGCCAGCAGCGTAGAAGCTCCTCACTCCTACAATGAGCAGTTCTTC. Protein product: CASSVEAPHSYNEQFF. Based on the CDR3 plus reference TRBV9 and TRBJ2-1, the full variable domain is DSGVTQTPKHLITATGQRVTLRCSPRSGDLSVYWYQQSLDQGLQFLIQYYNGEERAKGNILERFSAQQFPDLHSELNLSSLELGDSALYFCASSVEAPHSYNEQFFGPGTRLTVL.